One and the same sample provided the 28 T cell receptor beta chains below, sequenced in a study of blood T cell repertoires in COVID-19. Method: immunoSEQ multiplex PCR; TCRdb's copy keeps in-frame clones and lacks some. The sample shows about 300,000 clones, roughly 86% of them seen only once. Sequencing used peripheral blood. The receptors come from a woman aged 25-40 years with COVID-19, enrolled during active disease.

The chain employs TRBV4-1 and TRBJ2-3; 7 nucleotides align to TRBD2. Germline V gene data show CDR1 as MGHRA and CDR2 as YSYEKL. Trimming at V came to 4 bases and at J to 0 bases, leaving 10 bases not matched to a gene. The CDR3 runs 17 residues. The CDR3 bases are TGCGCCAGCAGCCCTTTTTCCACTAGCGTGAGCACAGATACGCAGTATTTT. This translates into CASSPFSTSVSTDTQYF.

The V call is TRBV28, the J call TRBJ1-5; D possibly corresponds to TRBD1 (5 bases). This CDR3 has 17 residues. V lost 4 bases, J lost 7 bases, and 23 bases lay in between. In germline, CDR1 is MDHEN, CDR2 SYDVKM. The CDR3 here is CASSSLGVRVRGQPQHF. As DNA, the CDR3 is TGTGCCAGCAGTTCCCTCGGCGTACGGGTGCGGGGGCAGCCCCAGCATTTT.

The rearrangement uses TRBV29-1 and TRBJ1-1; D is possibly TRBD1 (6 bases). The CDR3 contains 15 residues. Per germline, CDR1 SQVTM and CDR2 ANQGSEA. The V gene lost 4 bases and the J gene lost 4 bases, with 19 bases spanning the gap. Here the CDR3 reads CSVGGTDGRGTEAFF. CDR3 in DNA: TGCAGCGTTGGGGGGACGGACGGCAGGGGCACTGAAGCTTTCTTT. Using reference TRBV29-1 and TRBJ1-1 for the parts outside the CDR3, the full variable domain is SAVISQKPSRDICQRGTSLTIQCQVDSQVTMMFWYRQQPGQSLTLIATANQGSEATYESGFVIDKFPISRPNLTFSTLTVSNMSPEDSSIYLCSVGGTDGRGTEAFFGQGTRLTVV.

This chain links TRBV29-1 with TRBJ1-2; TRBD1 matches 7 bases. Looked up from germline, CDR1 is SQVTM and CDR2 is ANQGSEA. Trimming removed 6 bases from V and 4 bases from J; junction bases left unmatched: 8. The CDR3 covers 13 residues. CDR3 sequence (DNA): TGCAGCGTCGGAGGGGGCGTTGGCTATGGCTACACCTTC. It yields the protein CSVGGGVGYGYTF.

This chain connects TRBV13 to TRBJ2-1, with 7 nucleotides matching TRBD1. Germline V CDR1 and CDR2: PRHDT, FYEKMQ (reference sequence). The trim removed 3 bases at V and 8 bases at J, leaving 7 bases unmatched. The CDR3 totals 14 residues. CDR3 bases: TGTGCCAGCAGCTTTCAGGGGGTTGTTGATGAGCAGTTCTTC. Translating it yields CASSFQGVVDEQFF. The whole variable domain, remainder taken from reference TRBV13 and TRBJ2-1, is AAGVIQSPRHLIKEKRETATLKCYPIPRHDTVYWYQQGPGQDPQFLISFYEKMQSDKGSIPDRFSAQQFSDYHSELNMSSLELGDSALYFCASSFQGVVDEQFFGPGTRLTVL.

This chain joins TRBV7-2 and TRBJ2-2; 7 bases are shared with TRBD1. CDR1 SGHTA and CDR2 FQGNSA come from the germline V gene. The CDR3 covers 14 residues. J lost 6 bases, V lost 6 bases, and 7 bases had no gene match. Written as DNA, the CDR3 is TGTGCCAGCAGGTTCGACAGGGTCGCCGGGGAGCTGTTTTTT. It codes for CASRFDRVAGELFF.

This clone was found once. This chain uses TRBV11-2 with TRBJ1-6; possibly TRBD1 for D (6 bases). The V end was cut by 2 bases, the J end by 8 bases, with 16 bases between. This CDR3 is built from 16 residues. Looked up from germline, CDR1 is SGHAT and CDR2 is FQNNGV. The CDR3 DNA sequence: TGTGCCAGCAGCTTAAGGGGAGGGGGATGGGATTCACCCCTCCACTTT. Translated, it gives CASSLRGGGWDSPLHF.

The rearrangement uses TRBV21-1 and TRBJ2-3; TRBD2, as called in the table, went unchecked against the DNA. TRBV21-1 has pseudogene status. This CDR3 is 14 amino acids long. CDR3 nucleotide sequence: TGTGCCAGCATTGGGACTAGCGGGGGGGCCCAGCAGTATTTT. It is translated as CASIGTSGGAQQYF.

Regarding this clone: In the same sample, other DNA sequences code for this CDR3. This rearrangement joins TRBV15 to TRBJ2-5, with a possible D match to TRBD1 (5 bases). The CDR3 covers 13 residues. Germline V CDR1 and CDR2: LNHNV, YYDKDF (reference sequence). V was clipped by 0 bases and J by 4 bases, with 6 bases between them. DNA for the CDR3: TGTGCCACCAGCAGAGATAGGGGAGAGACCCAGTACTTC. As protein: CATSRDRGETQYF.

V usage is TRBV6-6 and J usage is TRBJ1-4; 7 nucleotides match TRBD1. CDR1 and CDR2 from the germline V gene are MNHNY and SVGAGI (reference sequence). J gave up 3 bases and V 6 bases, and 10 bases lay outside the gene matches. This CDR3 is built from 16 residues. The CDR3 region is CASRKGASSANEKLFF. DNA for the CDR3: TGTGCCAGCAGAAAGGGGGCCTCTAGTGCTAATGAAAAACTGTTTTTT.

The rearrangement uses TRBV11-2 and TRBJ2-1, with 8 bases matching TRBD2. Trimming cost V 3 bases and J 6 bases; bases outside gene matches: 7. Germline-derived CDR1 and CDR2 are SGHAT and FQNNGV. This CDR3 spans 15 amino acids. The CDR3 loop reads CASSFGGTRGNEQFF. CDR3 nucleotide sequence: TGTGCCAGCAGCTTCGGGGGGACTAGGGGCAATGAGCAGTTCTTC.

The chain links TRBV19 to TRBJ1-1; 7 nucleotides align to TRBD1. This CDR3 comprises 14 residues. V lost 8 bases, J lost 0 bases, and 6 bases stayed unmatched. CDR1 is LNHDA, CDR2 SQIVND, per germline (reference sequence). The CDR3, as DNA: TGTGCCAGTCAAGAGGGACAGCTGAACACTGAAGCTTTCTTT. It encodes CASQEGQLNTEAFF.

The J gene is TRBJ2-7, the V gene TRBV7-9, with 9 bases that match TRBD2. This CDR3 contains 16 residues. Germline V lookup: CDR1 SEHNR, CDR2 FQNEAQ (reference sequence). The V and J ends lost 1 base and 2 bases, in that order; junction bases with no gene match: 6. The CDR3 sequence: CASSLVGSGGPYEQYF. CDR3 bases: TGTGCCAGCAGCTTAGTTGGTAGCGGGGGTCCCTACGAGCAGTACTTC.

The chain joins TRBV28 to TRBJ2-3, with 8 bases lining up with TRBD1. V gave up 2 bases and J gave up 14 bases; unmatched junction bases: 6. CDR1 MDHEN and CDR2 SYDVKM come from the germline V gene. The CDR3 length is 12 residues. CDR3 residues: CASSLRTGGWYF. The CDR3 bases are TGTGCCAGCAGTTTAAGAACAGGGGGGTGGTATTTT. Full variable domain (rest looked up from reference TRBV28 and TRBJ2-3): DVKVTQSSRYLVKRTGEKVFLECVQDMDHENMFWYRQDPGLGLRLIYFSYDVKMKEKGDIPEGYSVSREKKERFSLILESASTNQTSMYLCASSLRTGGWYFGPGTRLTVL.

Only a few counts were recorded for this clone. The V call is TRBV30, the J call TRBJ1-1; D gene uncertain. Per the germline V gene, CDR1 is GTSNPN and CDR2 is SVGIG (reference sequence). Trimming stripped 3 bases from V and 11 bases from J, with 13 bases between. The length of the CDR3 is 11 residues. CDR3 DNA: TGTGCCTGGAGAGAGAGCCTGTGGGCTTTCTTT. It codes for CAWRESLWAFF. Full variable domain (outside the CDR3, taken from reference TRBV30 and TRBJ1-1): SQTIHQWPATLVQPVGSPLSLECTVEGTSNPNLYWYRQAAGRGLQLLFYSVGIGQISSEVPQNLSASRPQDRQFILSSKKLLLSDSGFYLCAWRESLWAFFGQGTRLTVV.

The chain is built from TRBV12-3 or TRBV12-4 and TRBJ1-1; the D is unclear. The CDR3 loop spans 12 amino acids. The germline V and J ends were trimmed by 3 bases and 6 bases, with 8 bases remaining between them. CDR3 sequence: CASSLSYSEAFF. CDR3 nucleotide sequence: TGTGCCAGCAGTTTGTCCTACTCTGAAGCTTTCTTT.

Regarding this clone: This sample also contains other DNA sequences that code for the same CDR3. CDR3 nucleotide sequence: TGTGCCAGCAGCTTAGGGCTAGCGGGTACAGATACGCAGTATTTT. This translates into CASSLGLAGTDTQYF. The chain uses TRBV7-9 and TRBJ2-3; 8 positions match TRBD2. Germline trimming cut 1 base from V and 3 bases from J; bases unmatched to any gene: 3. The CDR3 is 15 amino acids. The germline gives CDR1 SEHNR, CDR2 FQNEAQ (reference sequence).

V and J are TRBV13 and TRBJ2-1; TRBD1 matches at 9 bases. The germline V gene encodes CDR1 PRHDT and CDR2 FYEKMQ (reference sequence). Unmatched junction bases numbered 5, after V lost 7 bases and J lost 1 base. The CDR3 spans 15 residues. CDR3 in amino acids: CASTKGQGSYNEQFF. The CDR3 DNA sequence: TGTGCCAGCACCAAGGGACAGGGATCCTACAATGAGCAGTTCTTC.

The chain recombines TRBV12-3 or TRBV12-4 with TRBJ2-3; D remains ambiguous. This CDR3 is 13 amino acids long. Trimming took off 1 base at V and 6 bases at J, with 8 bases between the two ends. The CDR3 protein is CASSLGRWDTQYF. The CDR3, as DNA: TGTGCCAGCAGTTTAGGTAGATGGGATACGCAGTATTTT.

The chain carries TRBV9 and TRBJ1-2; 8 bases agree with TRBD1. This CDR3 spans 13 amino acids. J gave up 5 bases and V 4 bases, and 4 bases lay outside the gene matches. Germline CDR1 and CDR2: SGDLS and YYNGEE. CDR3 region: CASSTRTGYGYTF. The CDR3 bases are TGTGCCAGCAGCACCCGGACAGGGTATGGCTACACCTTC.

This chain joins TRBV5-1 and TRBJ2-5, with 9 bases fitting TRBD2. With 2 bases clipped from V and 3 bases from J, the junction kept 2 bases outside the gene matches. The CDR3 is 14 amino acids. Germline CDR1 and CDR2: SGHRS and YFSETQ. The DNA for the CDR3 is TGCGCCAGCAGCTTCTCTAGCGGGGAAGAGACCCAGTACTTC. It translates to CASSFSSGEETQYF. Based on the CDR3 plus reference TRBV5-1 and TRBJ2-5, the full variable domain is KAGVTQTPRYLIKTRGQQVTLSCSPISGHRSVSWYQQTPGQGLQFLFEYFSETQRNKGNFPGRFSGRQFSNSRSEMNVSTLELGDSALYLCASSFSSGEETQYFGPGTRLLVL.

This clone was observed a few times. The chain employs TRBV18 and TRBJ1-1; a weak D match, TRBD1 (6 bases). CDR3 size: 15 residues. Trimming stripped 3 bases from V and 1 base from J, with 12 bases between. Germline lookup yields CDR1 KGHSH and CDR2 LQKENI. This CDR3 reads CASSPMTGSNTEAFF. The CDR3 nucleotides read TGTGCCAGCTCACCTATGACAGGTTCGAACACTGAAGCTTTCTTT.

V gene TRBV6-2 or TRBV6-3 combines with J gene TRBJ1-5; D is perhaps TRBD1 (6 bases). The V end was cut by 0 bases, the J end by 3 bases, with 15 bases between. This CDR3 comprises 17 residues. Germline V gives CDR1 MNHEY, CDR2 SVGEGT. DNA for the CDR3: TGTGCCAGCAGTTACTCGATGTTCGACAGGAACAATCAGCCCCAGCATTTT. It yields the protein CASSYSMFDRNNQPQHF.

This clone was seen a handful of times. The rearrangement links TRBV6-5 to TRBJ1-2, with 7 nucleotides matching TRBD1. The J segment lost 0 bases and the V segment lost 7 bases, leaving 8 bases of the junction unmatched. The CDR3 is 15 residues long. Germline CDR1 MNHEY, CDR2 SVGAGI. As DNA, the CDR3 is TGTGCCAGCAACAGAGACAGGGATGCTAACTATGGCTACACCTTC. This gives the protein CASNRDRDANYGYTF.

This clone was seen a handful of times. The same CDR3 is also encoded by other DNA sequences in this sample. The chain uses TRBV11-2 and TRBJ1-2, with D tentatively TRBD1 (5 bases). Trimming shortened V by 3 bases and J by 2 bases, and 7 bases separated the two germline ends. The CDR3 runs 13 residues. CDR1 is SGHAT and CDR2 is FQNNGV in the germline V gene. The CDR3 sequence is CASSLGGNYGYTF. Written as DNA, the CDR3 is TGTGCCAGCAGCTTGGGGGGAAACTATGGCTACACCTTC.

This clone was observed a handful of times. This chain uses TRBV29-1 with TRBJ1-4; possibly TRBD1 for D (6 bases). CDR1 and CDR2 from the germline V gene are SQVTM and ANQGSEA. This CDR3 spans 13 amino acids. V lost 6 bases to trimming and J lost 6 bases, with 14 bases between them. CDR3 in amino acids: CSVETGSDEKLFF. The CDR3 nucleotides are TGCAGCGTGGAAACAGGGTCGGATGAAAAACTGTTTTTT.

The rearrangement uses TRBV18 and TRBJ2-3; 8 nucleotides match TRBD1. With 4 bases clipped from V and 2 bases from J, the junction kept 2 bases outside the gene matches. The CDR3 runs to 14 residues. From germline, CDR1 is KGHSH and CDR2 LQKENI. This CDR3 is CASSQDRATDTQYF. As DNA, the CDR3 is TGTGCCAGCTCACAGGACAGGGCCACAGATACGCAGTATTTT.

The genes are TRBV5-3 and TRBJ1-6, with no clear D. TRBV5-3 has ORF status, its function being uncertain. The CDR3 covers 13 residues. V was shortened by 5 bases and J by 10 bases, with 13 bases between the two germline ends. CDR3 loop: CARRRGEGSPLHF. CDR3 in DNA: TGTGCCAGAAGACGGGGTGAGGGATCACCCCTCCACTTT.